These 20 T cell receptor beta chains were sequenced from one sample in a study of T cell changes during pregnancy in multiple sclerosis. Generated by immunoSEQ multiplex PCR, the TCRdb table keeps only in-frame clones and is missing some. The sample records tens of thousands of clones, over 85% being singletons. This sample comprised peripheral blood, obtained in the second trimester of pregnancy. All receptors come from a female donor in good health, enrolled as a control in a pregnancy study.

This rearrangement joins TRBV5-1 to TRBJ2-7, with D possibly matching TRBD1 (6 bases). Trimming took off 2 bases at V and 12 bases at J, with 15 bases between the two ends. This CDR3 is built from 12 residues. Per the germline V gene, CDR1 is SGHRS and CDR2 is YFSETQ. The CDR3 is CASSLPDSQSYF. CDR3 sequence (DNA): TGCGCCAGCAGCTTACCGGACAGTCAGTCGTACTTC.

V usage is TRBV4-1 and J usage is TRBJ2-7; TRBD1 agrees at 8 bases. Germline loops: CDR1 MGHRA, CDR2 YSYEKL. The CDR3 length is 15 residues. Unmatched junction bases numbered 7, after V lost 0 bases and J lost 6 bases. CDR3 sequence (DNA): TGCGCCAGCAGCCAAGAAGGACAGGGATGGAGCGAGCAGTACTTC. Its protein product is CASSQEGQGWSEQYF.

This rearrangement joins TRBV2 to TRBJ1-2, with TRBD1 as a possible D gene (5 bases). The CDR3 is made up of 12 amino acids. The V end was cut by 6 bases, the J end by 4 bases, with 9 bases between. Looked up from germline, CDR1 is SNHLY and CDR2 is FYNNEI. For the CDR3, the DNA is TGTGCCAGCAGCCTGACAGTCTATGGCTACACCTTC. This codes for CASSLTVYGYTF.

The chain recombines TRBV6-5 with TRBJ2-3; the D gene is possibly TRBD2 (5 bases). CDR1 and CDR2 (germline): MNHEY, SVGAGI. The CDR3 runs 13 residues. The ends were cut back, 7 bases at V and 2 bases at J, with 10 bases in the middle. This CDR3 is CASNRGLTDTQYF. The DNA for the CDR3 is TGTGCCAGCAACCGGGGTCTCACAGATACGCAGTATTTT.

The rearrangement links TRBV30 to TRBJ1-5, with a weak D call TRBD1 (6 bases). The CDR3 has 16 residues. V was cut by 0 bases and J by 7 bases, with 19 bases left in between. Germline values: CDR1 GTSNPN, CDR2 SVGIG (reference sequence). The CDR3 is CAWSVFGQGKGQPQHF. The CDR3 DNA follows: TGTGCCTGGAGTGTATTCGGCCAGGGGAAAGGGCAGCCCCAGCATTTT.

The rearrangement uses TRBV7-2 and TRBJ2-5; D gene uncertain. The CDR3 spans 13 residues. With 5 bases removed from V and 3 bases from J, the gap between germline ends came to 10 bases. Germline V gives CDR1 SGHTA, CDR2 FQGNSA. The CDR3 DNA is TGTGCCAGCAGCCGAGATATCAAAGAGACCCAGTACTTC. Translated: CASSRDIKETQYF.

The chain is built from TRBV11-2 and TRBJ2-1; the D gene is possibly TRBD1 (6 bases). With 8 bases removed from V and 0 bases from J, the gap between germline ends came to 11 bases. Germline V gene data show CDR1 as SGHAT and CDR2 as FQNNGV. The CDR3 consists of 14 residues. This CDR3 is CASGQSSSYNEQFF. The CDR3 DNA reads as TGTGCCAGCGGACAGTCCAGCTCCTACAATGAGCAGTTCTTC.

This clone was seen only a few times. The chain couples TRBV4-3 to TRBJ1-5, with 10 bases that match TRBD1. The CDR3 extends over 17 amino acids. Germline V lookup: CDR1 LGHNA, CDR2 YSLEER. The V segment lost 1 base and the J segment 5 bases; nucleotides outside the gene matches: 8. In nucleotides, the CDR3 is TGCGCCAGCAGCCAAGGGATGATGGGGACAGGGGATCAGCCCCAGCATTTT. Translated, it gives CASSQGMMGTGDQPQHF.

The chain joins TRBV25-1 to TRBJ1-2; D may be TRBD1 (6 bases). Trimming removed 3 bases at V and 6 bases at J, with 14 bases between. CDR3 length equals 14 residues. CDR1 and CDR2 (germline): MGHDK, SYGVNS. The CDR3: CASSETPRQDGYTF. The CDR3 coding sequence is TGTGCCAGCAGTGAGACTCCTCGACAGGATGGCTACACCTTC.

This chain joins TRBV19 and TRBJ1-2, with D unresolved. Germline CDR1 reads LNHDA; CDR2 reads SQIVND (reference sequence). Trimming stripped 4 bases from V and 3 bases from J, with 12 bases between. This CDR3 has 14 amino acids. The CDR3 region has the DNA TGTGCCAGTAGTACTGGGCACCGCTACTATGGCTACACCTTC. Residues: CASSTGHRYYGYTF.

In its sample, this clone was seen once. The chain employs TRBV6-4 and TRBJ2-2, with a tentative D call TRBD1 (5 bases). Germline CDR1 MRHNA, CDR2 SNTAGT. The CDR3 extends over 14 amino acids. V dropped 2 bases and J dropped 3 bases, with 7 bases sitting between them. In DNA form, the CDR3 reads TGTGCCAGCAGTGACGGGGCGGACACCGGGGAGCTGTTTTTT. Amino acids: CASSDGADTGELFF.

J is TRBJ2-7 and V is TRBV10-3; D gene unclear. In germline, CDR1 is ENHRY, CDR2 SYGVKD. V shed 3 bases and J shed 0 bases, with 6 bases lying between them. The CDR3 loop spans 13 amino acids. The DNA for the CDR3 is TGTGCCATCAGTGATTCCAGCTCCTACGAGCAGTACTTC. Translated, it gives CAISDSSSYEQYF.

The chain links TRBV6-5 to TRBJ2-4; D is perhaps TRBD1 (7 bases). Germline V CDR1 and CDR2: MNHEY, SVGAGI. V dropped 7 bases and J dropped 8 bases, with 15 bases sitting between them. There are 13 residues in the CDR3. As DNA, the CDR3 is TGTGCCAGCACCCAGGGGGGTCGAGACATTCAGTACTTC. Amino acids: CASTQGGRDIQYF.

The J gene is TRBJ2-2, the V gene TRBV7-9; tentative D call: TRBD1 (5 bases). V was clipped by 3 bases and J by 7 bases, with 15 bases between them. The CDR3 length is 15 residues. CDR1 is SEHNR and CDR2 is FQNEAQ in the germline V gene (reference sequence). In DNA, the CDR3 is TGTGCCAGCAGCTTCCCACTTCAGGGAAACGGGGAGCTGTTTTTT. Protein product: CASSFPLQGNGELFF.

The genes are TRBV5-4 and TRBJ2-6; D is undetermined. The CDR3 consists of 14 residues. From germline, CDR1 is SGHNT and CDR2 YYREEE (reference sequence). The ends were cut back, 0 bases at V and 2 bases at J, with 3 bases in the middle. In DNA form, the CDR3 reads TGTGCCAGCAGCTTGGGTACTGGGGCCAACGTCCTGACTTTC. Translated: CASSLGTGANVLTF.

The chain combines TRBV9 with TRBJ2-3; the match to TRBD1 covers 9 bases. This CDR3 contains 16 residues. Germline V gives CDR1 SGDLS, CDR2 YYNGEE. J gave up 7 bases and V 4 bases, and 13 bases lay outside the gene matches. The CDR3, as DNA: TGTGCCAGCAGCCCACAGGGACAGGGTGTTTTGAATACGCAGTATTTT. Translated, it gives CASSPQGQGVLNTQYF. Complete variable domain (other parts from reference TRBV9 and TRBJ2-3): DSGVTQTPKHLITATGQRVTLRCSPRSGDLSVYWYQQSLDQGLQFLIQYYNGEERAKGNILERFSAQQFPDLHSELNLSSLELGDSALYFCASSPQGQGVLNTQYFGPGTRLTVL.

This chain connects TRBV7-8 to TRBJ2-5; 10 bases fit TRBD1. Germline lookup yields CDR1 SGHVS and CDR2 FQNEAQ. The junction had 13 bases not matched to a gene; V was cut back by 5 bases and J by 10 bases. The CDR3 spans 15 residues. The CDR3 coding sequence is TGTGCCAGCAGCAAATTCAGCGGGACAGGGGAGGACCAGTACTTC. This sequence encodes CASSKFSGTGEDQYF.

This clone was detected only once. This sequence joins TRBV5-4 and TRBJ2-6, with D maybe TRBD2 (6 bases). Trimming stripped 9 bases from V and 0 bases from J, with 16 bases between. This CDR3 has 16 residues. The germline V gene has CDR1 SGHNT and CDR2 YYREEE (reference sequence). The CDR3 coding sequence is TGTGCCACAACGGAGGGCCTCTCCTCTGGGGCCAACGTCCTGACTTTC. Protein product: CATTEGLSSGANVLTF.

The chain recombines TRBV7-8 with TRBJ2-7; 7 nucleotides match TRBD1. CDR3 length equals 16 residues. With 5 bases clipped from V and 6 bases from J, the junction kept 16 bases outside the gene matches. Germline assignment: CDR1 SGHVS and CDR2 FQNEAQ. CDR3: CASSLTGDPRSGEQYF. CDR3 nucleotides: TGTGCCAGCAGCCTTACAGGGGATCCTCGCTCGGGCGAGCAGTACTTC.

The V call is TRBV19, the J call TRBJ1-1; D remains ambiguous. This CDR3 has 13 amino acids. Between the trimmed V and J ends, which lost 2 bases and 1 base, there was a span of 5 bases. CDR1 is LNHDA, CDR2 SQIVND, per germline (reference sequence). In DNA form, the CDR3 reads TGTGCCAGTAGTATACCCCGGAACACTGAAGCTTTCTTT. It translates to CASSIPRNTEAFF.